This T cell receptor beta chain stems from a study of cytomegalovirus exposure and HLA in healthy donors. Looking at the study overall: Unique TCRs numbering around 80 million, obtained from HLA-typed donors, made up an early data release. General study points: Per published reports, the classifier diagnosed cytomegalovirus status with high specificity and sensitivity. Further analysis, carried out later, found HLA-associated TCR beta chains more clonally expanded than equally common other chains. Overall, roughly 150 TCR beta chains were annotated as cytomegalovirus-associated.

Notes on this clone: Its matching antigen is unknown.

PCR used 60 Vbeta primers and 13 Jbeta primers. Clones were read by immunoSEQ multiplex PCR, and TCRdb kept only the in-frame ones, dropping some. The data show about 130,000 clones, over 70% seen once. CDR1 is SGHRS, CDR2 YFSETQ, per germline. V gave up 5 bases and J gave up 4 bases; unmatched junction bases: 4. The CDR3 totals 14 residues. J is TRBJ2-7 and V is TRBV5-1; 12 nucleotides align to TRBD2. The sequenced sample consisted of PBMCs. The sequence came from a female donor in good health and CMV-seronegative. The CDR3 bases are TGCGCCAGCAGAGCTAGCGGGAGGGGTTACGAGCAGTACTTC. Amino acid sequence: CASRASGRGYEQYF.